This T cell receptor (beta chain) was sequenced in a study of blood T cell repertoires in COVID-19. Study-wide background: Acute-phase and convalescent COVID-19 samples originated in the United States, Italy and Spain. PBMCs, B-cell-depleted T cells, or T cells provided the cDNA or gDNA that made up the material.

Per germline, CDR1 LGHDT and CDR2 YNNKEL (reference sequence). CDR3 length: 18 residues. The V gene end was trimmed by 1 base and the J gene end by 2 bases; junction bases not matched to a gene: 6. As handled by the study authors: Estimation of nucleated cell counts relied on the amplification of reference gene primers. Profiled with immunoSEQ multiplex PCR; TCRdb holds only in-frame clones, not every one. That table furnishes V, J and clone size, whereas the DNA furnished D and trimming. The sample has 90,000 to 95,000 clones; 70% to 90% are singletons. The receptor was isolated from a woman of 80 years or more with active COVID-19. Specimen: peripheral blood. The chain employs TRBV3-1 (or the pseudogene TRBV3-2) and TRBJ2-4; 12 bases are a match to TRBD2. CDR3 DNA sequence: TGTGCCAGCAGCCAAGCTAGCGGGAGGGCCTTTCCCAAAAACATTCAGTACTTC. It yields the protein CASSQASGRAFPKNIQYF.